Below are 32 T cell receptor beta chains sequenced from a single sample in a study of cytomegalovirus exposure and HLA in healthy donors. The PCR used 60 Vbeta and 13 Jbeta primers. Using immunoSEQ multiplex PCR, the repertoire was profiled, and TCRdb retains in-frame clones only, with some absent. This table holds roughly 190,000 clones, more than 85% found once. Sample: PBMCs. These receptors were obtained from a woman between 18 and 30 years old in good health and CMV-seronegative.

This chain joins TRBV28 and TRBJ2-1, with D perhaps matching TRBD2 (7 bases). Germline assignment: CDR1 MDHEN and CDR2 SYDVKM. This CDR3 is 17 amino acids long. V was pared by 4 bases and J by 4 bases, with 20 bases between. This CDR3 is CASSSSRGRGFYNEQFF. DNA of the CDR3: TGTGCCAGCAGTTCCTCCCGGGGGAGGGGGTTTTACAATGAGCAGTTCTTC.

This clone was detected only a few times. This chain links TRBV5-4 with TRBJ1-2; D is undetermined. The germline V gene has CDR1 SGHNT and CDR2 YYREEE (reference sequence). Trimming shortened V by 0 bases and J by 8 bases, and 8 bases separated the two germline ends. The CDR3 extends over 12 amino acids. The CDR3 sequence: CASSLARQGYTF. The CDR3 region has the DNA TGTGCCAGCAGCTTGGCCAGACAAGGCTACACCTTC.

The genes are TRBV18 and TRBJ2-7; 7 nucleotides agree with TRBD1. From germline, CDR1 is KGHSH and CDR2 LQKENI. CDR3 length: 15 residues. Trimming cost V 1 base and J 2 bases; bases outside gene matches: 5. CDR3 loop: CASSPLPDRAYEQYF. CDR3 coding DNA: TGTGCCAGCTCACCACTCCCAGACAGGGCCTACGAGCAGTACTTC.

The rearrangement uses TRBV6-5 and TRBJ2-7; 10 bases are a match to TRBD2. The junction had 4 bases not matched to a gene; V was cut back by 2 bases and J by 0 bases. The CDR3 is 16 residues long. Germline V gene lookup returns CDR1 MNHEY and CDR2 SVGAGI. CDR3 DNA: TGTGCCAGCAGTTACACCGGACTAGCGGCCTCCTACGAGCAGTACTTC. It is translated as CASSYTGLAASYEQYF.

The chain carries TRBV9 and TRBJ2-3; 7 positions match TRBD2. The CDR3 is 16 residues long. The ends lost 3 bases at V and 2 bases at J; junction bases unmatched: 9. The V gene's germline CDR1 is SGDLS and CDR2 YYNGEE. The CDR3 DNA sequence: TGTGCCAGCAGCGCACTACTAGCGAGGCCCACAGATACGCAGTATTTT. It yields the protein CASSALLARPTDTQYF. The full variable domain, its missing parts supplied by reference TRBV9 and TRBJ2-3, is DSGVTQTPKHLITATGQRVTLRCSPRSGDLSVYWYQQSLDQGLQFLIQYYNGEERAKGNILERFSAQQFPDLHSELNLSSLELGDSALYFCASSALLARPTDTQYFGPGTRLTVL.

This clone appeared once. The chain is built from TRBV6-5 and TRBJ1-4; the D is unclear. Trimming cost V 0 bases and J 8 bases, with 10 bases left between them. The CDR3 is 14 residues long. CDR1 MNHEY and CDR2 SVGAGI come from the germline V gene. The CDR3 DNA reads TGTGCCAGCAGTTACTCGCCGGGCGGGGAAAAACTGTTTTTT. Translation: CASSYSPGGEKLFF.

The CDR3 DNA sequence: TGCGCCAGCAGGTCCAGGGGAGAGACCCAGTACTTC. As protein: CASRSRGETQYF. J is TRBJ2-5 and V is TRBV5-1; a weak D match, TRBD1 (6 bases). This CDR3 spans 12 amino acids. V lost 5 bases, J lost 4 bases, and 9 bases lay in between. Germline values: CDR1 SGHRS, CDR2 YFSETQ.

The gene calls are TRBV7-9 and TRBJ1-5; D is perhaps TRBD1 (6 bases). In germline, CDR1 is SEHNR, CDR2 FQNEAQ (reference sequence). The CDR3 spans 14 residues. The V end lost 1 base, the J end lost 4 bases, and 8 bases lay between the germline ends. CDR3 coding DNA: TGTGCCAGCAGCTTAGGGCAGGGGAATCAGCCCCAGCATTTT. It specifies CASSLGQGNQPQHF.

V is TRBV6-4 and J is TRBJ1-1; 8 bases match TRBD1. The V gene's germline CDR1 is MRHNA and CDR2 SNTAGT. V trimming: 5 bases; J trimming: 5 bases; junction bases outside the gene matches: 19. The CDR3 is 18 residues long. Here the CDR3 DNA reads TGTGCCAGCAGTCGTTATCCAAGTCGGACAGGGACTATGACTGAAGCTTTCTTT. It codes for CASSRYPSRTGTMTEAFF.

This rearrangement joins TRBV10-2 to TRBJ2-7; TRBD2 matches 10 bases. The CDR3 spans 14 residues. Germline loops: CDR1 WSHSY, CDR2 SAAADI. V dropped 6 bases and J dropped 4; count of bases not matched to a gene: 6. This CDR3 reads CASSRSGGVYEQYF. The CDR3 coding sequence is TGCGCCAGCAGCAGAAGCGGGGGGGTTTACGAGCAGTACTTC.

The chain carries TRBV9 and TRBJ2-5; D is perhaps TRBD1 (5 bases). The J call may be wrong; the DNA end is better matched by TRBJ2-7. The CDR3 consists of 17 residues. CDR1 is SGDLS and CDR2 is YYNGEE in the germline V gene. DNA for the CDR3: TGTGCCAGCAGCGTAAAGGACACCCTAACCTTCTCCTACGAGCAGTACTTC. This translates into CASSVKDTLTFSYEQYF.

The chain joins TRBV27 to TRBJ1-4; TRBD1 agrees at 9 bases. This CDR3 has 14 amino acids. CDR1 is MNHEY and CDR2 is SMNVEV in the germline V gene (reference sequence). V was clipped by 10 bases and J by 8 bases; unmatched bases: 11. DNA for the CDR3: TGTGCCACCAGCCAACAGGGGGCGGGGGAAAAACTGTTTTTT. Its protein is CATSQQGAGEKLFF.

The gene calls are TRBV30 and TRBJ1-2, with TRBD1 matching 7 bases. V lost 5 bases and J lost 2; bases outside the gene matches: 5. Germline V gives CDR1 GTSNPN, CDR2 SVGIG (reference sequence). The CDR3 runs 13 residues. As DNA, the CDR3 is TGTGCCTGGGCCCTGACAGGGAACTATGGCTACACCTTC. Translating it yields CAWALTGNYGYTF. Full variable domain (outside the CDR3, taken from reference TRBV30 and TRBJ1-2): SQTIHQWPATLVQPVGSPLSLECTVEGTSNPNLYWYRQAAGRGLQLLFYSVGIGQISSEVPQNLSASRPQDRQFILSSKKLLLSDSGFYLCAWALTGNYGYTFGSGTRLTVV.

The chain employs TRBV25-1 and TRBJ2-1; 7 bases map to TRBD2. Losses at the gene ends were 1 base for V and 9 bases for J; bases not matched to a gene: 9. Looked up from germline, CDR1 is MGHDK and CDR2 is SYGVNS. The CDR3 runs 15 residues. In DNA, the CDR3 is TGTGCCAGCAGTGAATCGGGGGGAGGACGGTTTGAGCAGTTCTTC. Translation gives CASSESGGGRFEQFF.

The chain combines TRBV7-9 with TRBJ2-7, with a weak D call TRBD1 (6 bases). Germline V gives CDR1 SEHNR, CDR2 FQNEAQ (reference sequence). The CDR3 has 12 amino acids. Trimming stripped 4 bases from V and 7 bases from J, with 11 bases between. CDR3 coding DNA: TGTGCCAGCAGCTCACAGGGTCGTGAGCAGTACTTC. It specifies CASSSQGREQYF.

This chain uses TRBV27 with TRBJ2-1; 7 nucleotides match TRBD1. The V gene's germline CDR1 is MNHEY and CDR2 SMNVEV (reference sequence). J lost 7 bases, V lost 0 bases, and 18 bases had no gene match. The CDR3 consists of 19 residues. DNA of the CDR3: TGTGCCAGCAGTTTATCCCACGGACAGGCACGTACACAATTGAATGAGCAGTTCTTC. Protein: CASSLSHGQARTQLNEQFF.

V is TRBV30 and J is TRBJ1-3; 7 nucleotides agree with TRBD1. The CDR3 spans 14 residues. With V trimmed by 5 bases and J by 7 bases, 11 bases remained unmatched. CDR1 is GTSNPN, CDR2 SVGIG, per germline (reference sequence). The CDR3 DNA is TGTGCCTGGCGTCGAGACAGGGTTTGGAACACCATATATTTT. It yields the protein CAWRRDRVWNTIYF.

This rearrangement joins TRBV11-3 to TRBJ2-2, with 8 bases matching TRBD2. The germline V gene encodes CDR1 SGHNT and CDR2 YENEEA. CDR3 length equals 17 residues. Unmatched junction bases numbered 5, after V lost 1 base and J lost 1 base. DNA of the CDR3: TGTGCCAGCAGCTTAGCGCCGACTAGCGTGAACACCGGGGAGCTGTTTTTT. It codes for CASSLAPTSVNTGELFF.

The chain uses TRBV28 and TRBJ2-7, with TRBD2 matching 11 bases. From germline, CDR1 is MDHEN and CDR2 SYDVKM. The CDR3 is 18 residues long. J lost 0 bases, V lost 8 bases, and 15 bases had no gene match. CDR3: CASFGGTSSGGSSYEQYF. In DNA form, the CDR3 reads TGTGCCAGCTTTGGGGGGACTTCTAGCGGGGGGTCCTCCTACGAGCAGTACTTC. Full variable domain (remainder filled in from reference TRBV28 and TRBJ2-7): DVKVTQSSRYLVKRTGEKVFLECVQDMDHENMFWYRQDPGLGLRLIYFSYDVKMKEKGDIPEGYSVSREKKERFSLILESASTNQTSMYLCASFGGTSSGGSSYEQYFGPGTRLTVT.

This rearrangement joins TRBV7-9 to TRBJ2-5, with D possibly matching TRBD1 (5 bases). The CDR3 is 14 amino acids. Per germline, CDR1 SEHNR and CDR2 FQNEAQ (reference sequence). V was pared by 5 bases and J by 6 bases, with 16 bases between. The CDR3 DNA reads as TGTGCCAGCAGCCGCAGGGCGGCAGGGAAGACCCAGTACTTC. It is translated as CASSRRAAGKTQYF.

This chain joins TRBV19 and TRBJ2-7; tentatively, D is TRBD2 (5 bases). The CDR3 extends over 15 amino acids. The ends were cut back, 1 base at V and 2 bases at J, with 12 bases in the middle. Looked up from germline, CDR1 is LNHDA and CDR2 is SQIVND (reference sequence). CDR3: CASSIGLARTYEQYF. CDR3 bases: TGTGCCAGTAGTATAGGGTTAGCGCGAACCTACGAGCAGTACTTC.

This chain links TRBV4-2 with TRBJ2-3, with TRBD2 matching 8 bases. This CDR3 contains 17 residues. Germline V gene lookup returns CDR1 LGHNA and CDR2 YNFKEQ. Germline trimming cut 3 bases from V and 2 bases from J; bases unmatched to any gene: 10. The DNA of the CDR3 is TGTGCCAGCAGCCAGGCTCGGGGGGGCCGGGCCACAGATACGCAGTATTTT. Its translation is CASSQARGGRATDTQYF.

This chain joins TRBV30 and TRBJ2-2; 7 positions agree with TRBD1. This CDR3 contains 15 residues. The junction had 6 bases not matched to a gene; V was cut back by 2 bases and J by 3 bases. CDR1 GTSNPN and CDR2 SVGIG come from the germline V gene (reference sequence). The CDR3 is CAWSTTGAHTGELFF. The DNA for the CDR3 is TGTGCCTGGAGTACCACAGGGGCCCACACCGGGGAGCTGTTTTTT.

The rearrangement links TRBV15 to TRBJ2-7; 9 bases are a match to TRBD2. V was pared by 1 base and J by 6 bases, with 4 bases of the junction left unmatched. The CDR3 runs to 14 residues. CDR1 is LNHNV and CDR2 is YYDKDF in the germline V gene (reference sequence). The CDR3 sequence is CATSRGPTSGEQYF. For the CDR3, the DNA is TGTGCCACCAGCAGAGGCCCGACTAGCGGCGAGCAGTACTTC.

The chain is built from TRBV5-6 and TRBJ1-6; tentative D call: TRBD1 (5 bases). Germline CDR1 is SGHDT and CDR2 is YYEEEE. The germline V and J ends were trimmed by 4 bases and 6 bases, with 17 bases remaining between them. This CDR3 region has 16 residues. The CDR3 DNA reads as TGTGCCAGCAGCCCCCGGCAGGGTAGGTTTAATTCACCCCTCCACTTT. Amino acid sequence: CASSPRQGRFNSPLHF.

This chain uses TRBV29-1 with TRBJ1-1; the match to TRBD1 covers 11 bases. V shed 6 bases, J shed 7 bases, and the junction held 7 bases outside the gene matches. The CDR3 is 13 amino acids. CDR1 and CDR2 (germline): SQVTM, ANQGSEA. The DNA for the CDR3 is TGCAGCGTGCTCCCGGGACAGGGGGATGAAGCTTTCTTT. Protein sequence: CSVLPGQGDEAFF.

The chain joins TRBV18 to TRBJ2-3; 14 bases line up with TRBD2. This CDR3 has 15 residues. V dropped 4 bases and J dropped 6; count of bases not matched to a gene: 3. Germline CDR1 KGHSH, CDR2 LQKENI. The CDR3 region has the DNA TGTGCCAGCTCACAGGGACTAGCGGGGGTGGATACGCAGTATTTT. It is translated as CASSQGLAGVDTQYF.

In its sample, this clone was seen once. This chain joins TRBV5-4 and TRBJ2-2, with a possible D match to TRBD2 (5 bases). Germline assignment: CDR1 SGHNT and CDR2 YYREEE (reference sequence). V was pared by 1 base and J by 6 bases, with 13 bases between. The CDR3 sequence is 15 residues long. The CDR3 bases are TGTGCCAGCAGCTTGCGGGGAGTCGGGGCCGGGGAGCTGTTTTTT. Protein: CASSLRGVGAGELFF.

This clone was seen a single time. This chain joins TRBV10-3 and TRBJ2-1; D remains ambiguous. Per germline, CDR1 ENHRY and CDR2 SYGVKD. The CDR3 is 12 residues long. V lost 2 bases to trimming and J lost 10 bases, with 9 bases between them. CDR3 nucleotide sequence: TGTGCCATCAGTGAGCCGGAGCAGGAGCAGTTCTTC. Translation gives CAISEPEQEQFF.

A few counts support this clone. The chain employs TRBV6-6 and TRBJ2-7, with 9 bases lining up with TRBD1. Germline CDR1 MNHNY, CDR2 SVGAGI (reference sequence). The CDR3 runs 16 residues. With V trimmed by 6 bases and J by 2 bases, 11 bases remained unmatched. CDR3 region: CASSPTQGAGTYEQYF. CDR3 DNA sequence: TGTGCCAGCAGCCCTACACAGGGGGCGGGCACCTACGAGCAGTACTTC.

This chain joins TRBV11-1 and TRBJ1-1; possible D gene TRBD1, 5 bases. The germline V gene encodes CDR1 SGHAT and CDR2 FQDESV (reference sequence). This CDR3 region has 15 residues. V lost 5 bases, J lost 3 bases, and 16 bases lay in between. The chain's CDR3 is CASSARGRADTEAFF. The DNA for the CDR3 is TGTGCCAGCAGCGCTCGGGGGAGGGCCGACACTGAAGCTTTCTTT.

V gene TRBV5-8 combines with J gene TRBJ1-5, with TRBD1 matching 7 bases. The CDR3 is 18 amino acids. Germline loops: CDR1 SGHTS, CDR2 YDEGEE. Unmatched junction bases numbered 10, after V lost 0 bases and J lost 1 base. The CDR3 DNA reads TGTGCCAGCAGCTTGGAGAATCGGACAGGCGAAAGCAATCAGCCCCAGCATTTT. Amino acid sequence: CASSLENRTGESNQPQHF.